The 20 T cell receptor beta chains presented below share a single source sample, sequenced in a study of T cells in Graves' hyperthyroidism and ophthalmopathy (dated by TCRdb to 2018 to 2020). Libraries were constructed by multiplex PCR. The run used an Illumina HiSeq 2000. Amplification of TCR beta CDR3 regions was carried out from RNA transcripts. For the first round of RT-PCR on the TCR CDR3, the HTBI primer set was used together with the Qiagen OneStep RT-PCR kit. The public reads were quality trimmed at Q25 with fastp and then assembled into clones with MiXCR by TCRdb, keeping productive beta chains. Rows with one shared CDR3 protein collapse into an entry with the most common genes and DNA. The sample table holds fewer than 650,000 distinct CDR3 sequences, of which under 15% were seen once. 3.5% to 4.5% of the sample goes to the ten largest clones. Sequences were obtained from blood. These receptors came from a woman aged 40 to 49 with Graves' ophthalmopathy.

The V gene is TRBV27, the J gene TRBJ2-5; 7 bases are a match to TRBD1. The CDR3 contains 15 residues. CDR1 is MNHEY and CDR2 is SMNVEV in the germline V gene (reference sequence). V shed 3 bases, J shed 0 bases, and the junction held 4 bases outside the gene matches. This CDR3 reads CASSFPGQDQETQYF. In DNA form, the CDR3 reads TGTGCCAGCAGTTTTCCCGGACAGGACCAAGAGACCCAGTACTTC.

This clonotype was recorded at least ten times. J is TRBJ2-7 and V is TRBV29-1; D assignment may be TRBD1 or TRBD2 (6 bases each). V lost 0 bases, J lost 2 bases, and 14 bases lay in between. Per the germline V gene, CDR1 is SQVTM and CDR2 is ANQGSEA. There are 15 residues in the CDR3. The CDR3 region has the DNA TGCAGCGTTGAAGAAAGGGGGGACACCACCTACGAGCAGTACTTC. Its protein is CSVEERGDTTYEQYF.

This clonotype was counted many times. J is TRBJ1-1 and V is TRBV28; D ambiguous. CDR3 length: 13 residues. The germline CDR1 and CDR2 sequences are MDHEN and SYDVKM. V lost 3 bases, J lost 1 base, and 6 bases lay in between. The CDR3: CASSFGWNTEAFF. CDR3 nucleotide sequence: TGTGCCAGCAGTTTTGGTTGGAACACTGAAGCTTTCTTT. Filled out from reference TRBV28 and TRBJ1-1, the complete variable domain reads DVKVTQSSRYLVKRTGEKVFLECVQDMDHENMFWYRQDPGLGLRLIYFSYDVKMKEKGDIPEGYSVSREKKERFSLILESASTNQTSMYLCASSFGWNTEAFFGQGTRLTVV.

This clonotype was observed at least ten times. The chain recombines TRBV20-1 with TRBJ1-2, with D unresolved. Germline V lookup: CDR1 DFQATT, CDR2 SNEGSKA (reference sequence). The CDR3 is 9 amino acids. V lost 7 bases and J lost 7, with 7 bases in between. CDR3 nucleotides: TGCAGTGTCCCCCCTGGCTACACCTTC. Translating gives CSVPPGYTF.

Concerning this clonotype itself: The final CDR3 position lacks the conserved phenylalanine or tryptophan, pointing to a likely read error. The J gene is TRBJ2-5, the V gene TRBV29-1; 7 bases fit TRBD2. This CDR3 is built from 12 residues. J was trimmed by 3 bases and V by 7 bases; bases with no gene match: 5. Germline CDR1 is SQVTM and CDR2 is ANQGSEA. CDR3: CSGGGMEETQYC. CDR3 sequence (DNA): TGCAGCGGGGGGGGTATGGAAGAGACCCAGTACTGC.

In this sample, this clonotype turned up many times. This chain joins TRBV5-5 and TRBJ1-1; D is ambiguous. Trimming removed 6 bases at V and 0 bases at J, with 6 bases between. CDR1 SGHKS and CDR2 YYEKEE come from the germline V gene (reference sequence). The CDR3 covers 12 residues. The CDR3 DNA is TGTGCCAGCAATCAGATGAACACTGAAGCTTTCTTT. This gives the protein CASNQMNTEAFF.

This clonotype was counted ten times or more. This chain connects TRBV15 to TRBJ2-2; D remains ambiguous. Germline-derived CDR1 and CDR2 are LNHNV and YYDKDF (reference sequence). CDR3 size: 15 residues. V was clipped by 0 bases and J by 6 bases, with 11 bases between them. CDR3 sequence: CATSRDVADAGELFF. The CDR3 region has the DNA TGTGCCACCAGCAGAGATGTTGCAGATGCCGGGGAGCTGTTTTTT.

The chain uses TRBV28 and TRBJ2-7; D could derive from TRBD1 or TRBD2 (5 bases each). Deletions cut 7 bases from V and 5 bases from J, with 15 bases between. From germline, CDR1 is MDHEN and CDR2 SYDVKM. There are 13 residues in the CDR3. CDR3 bases: TGTGCCAGCACCGACCCGGGGCGGCACGAGCAGTACTTC. As protein: CASTDPGRHEQYF.

This chain uses TRBV4-1 with TRBJ2-5, with TRBD2 matching over 11 bases. Losses at the gene ends were 3 bases for V and 1 base for J; bases not matched to a gene: 10. This CDR3 is 18 amino acids long. The germline V gene encodes CDR1 MGHRA and CDR2 YSYEKL. The CDR3 region has the DNA TGCGCCAGCAGCCAGGTGCCTCTAGCGGGAGGTCTCCAAGAGACCCAGTACTTC. Its protein is CASSQVPLAGGLQETQYF.

This clonotype was recorded many times. J is TRBJ2-5 and V is TRBV27, with unresolved D. Germline V gives CDR1 MNHEY, CDR2 SMNVEV (reference sequence). Trimming stripped 6 bases from V and 7 bases from J, with 15 bases between. CDR3 size: 13 residues. The chain's CDR3 is CASRSTPFGTQYF. CDR3 DNA: TGTGCCAGCAGAAGTACCCCTTTTGGGACCCAGTACTTC.

This clonotype was seen at least ten times. The chain has TRBV2 and TRBJ1-1; D not certain. The CDR3 is 14 amino acids. Per germline, CDR1 SNHLY and CDR2 FYNNEI. The V end lost 1 base, the J end lost 5 bases, and 11 bases lay between the germline ends. The DNA of the CDR3 is TGTGCCAGCAGTGAAGAAGAGGGTTGGACTGAAGCTTTCTTT. Its translation is CASSEEEGWTEAFF. Variable domain in full (rest from reference TRBV2 and TRBJ1-1): EPEVTQTPSHQVTQMGQEVILRCVPISNHLYFYWYRQILGQKVEFLVSFYNNEISEKSEIFDDQFSVERPDGSNFTLKIRSTKLEDSAMYFCASSEEEGWTEAFFGQGTRLTVV.

The sample holds many counts of this clonotype. V usage is TRBV6-5 and J usage is TRBJ1-1, with D unclear. The CDR3 covers 14 residues. Germline V gene data show CDR1 as MNHEY and CDR2 as SVGAGI. The V end was cut by 0 bases, the J end by 7 bases, with 12 bases between. The CDR3 region is CASSYSGGKGEAFF. As DNA, the CDR3 is TGTGCCAGCAGTTACTCGGGTGGGAAGGGTGAAGCTTTCTTT.

Many counts were recorded for this clonotype. At one of its ends the junction is not consistent with the germline gene, which may arise from a read error. The chain couples TRBV6-5 to TRBJ1-5; D remains ambiguous. The CDR3 runs 13 residues. Germline CDR1 is MNHEY and CDR2 is SVGAGI. The CDR3 spells CASSDSGNQPQHF. The CDR3 DNA reads as TGTGCCAGCAGTGACTCGGGGAATCAGCCCCAGCATTTT.

The chain employs TRBV7-9 and TRBJ2-7, with a weak D call TRBD1 (5 bases). Trimming stripped 0 bases from V and 5 bases from J, with 14 bases between. From germline, CDR1 is SEHNR and CDR2 FQNEAQ (reference sequence). The CDR3 covers 15 residues. The CDR3 nucleotides read TGTGCCAGCAGCTTAGCGCAGGCAGGGATGCACGAGCAGTACTTC. This codes for CASSLAQAGMHEQYF.

This clonotype was recorded at least ten times. The rearrangement uses TRBV9 and TRBJ2-7; D gene unclear. With 4 bases removed from V and 4 bases from J, the gap between germline ends came to 12 bases. Germline CDR1 and CDR2: SGDLS and YYNGEE. There are 13 residues in the CDR3. CDR3 sequence (DNA): TGTGCCAGCAGCCCCGCGGACCGTTACGAGCAGTACTTC. Amino acid sequence: CASSPADRYEQYF.

This clonotype was found a few times. The rearrangement uses TRBV6-4 and TRBJ1-5; D may be TRBD1 (5 bases). The germline gives CDR1 MRHNA, CDR2 SNTAGT. V gave up 5 bases and J gave up 1 base, with 18 bases separating them. The CDR3 extends over 17 amino acids. The CDR3 DNA sequence: TGTGCCAGCAGTAGACTTTCAGGCAGGGCGAGCAATCAGCCCCAGCATTTT. It specifies CASSRLSGRASNQPQHF.

CDR3 sequence: CASAAGLLYEQYF. DNA for the CDR3: TGTGCCAGTGCGGCAGGGCTACTATACGAGCAGTACTTC. The chain joins TRBV19 to TRBJ2-7; D is possibly TRBD1 (5 bases). Germline CDR1 is LNHDA and CDR2 is SQIVND (reference sequence). This CDR3 spans 13 amino acids. V dropped 8 bases and J dropped 4 bases, with 15 bases sitting between them. Using reference TRBV19 and TRBJ2-7 for the parts outside the CDR3, the full variable domain is DGGITQSPKYLFRKEGQNVTLSCEQNLNHDAMYWYRQDPGQGLRLIYYSQIVNDFQKGDIAEGYSVSREKKESFPLTVTSAQKNPTAFYLCASAAGLLYEQYFGPGTRLTVT.

This clonotype has a count of ten or more. The chain carries TRBV6-2 or TRBV6-3 and TRBJ2-7; unclear D gene. CDR1 and CDR2 from the germline V gene are MNHEY and SVGEGT. Trimming took off 5 bases at V and 5 bases at J, with 10 bases between the two ends. CDR3 length: 12 residues. CDR3 amino acids: CASSLQWDEQYF. For the CDR3, the DNA is TGTGCCAGCAGTCTACAGTGGGACGAGCAGTACTTC.

The CDR3 spells CASSYSNRGNGNTIYF. Here the CDR3 DNA reads TGTGCCAGCAGTTACTCGAATAGGGGCAACGGAAACACCATATATTTT. V is TRBV6-5 and J is TRBJ1-3; possibly TRBD1 for D (5 bases). This CDR3 is built from 16 residues. V lost 0 bases and J 4 bases, leaving 13 bases between the germline ends. Looked up from germline, CDR1 is MNHEY and CDR2 is SVGAGI.

The chain recombines TRBV12-3 or TRBV12-4 with TRBJ1-1; 9 bases fit TRBD1. The CDR3 has 18 amino acids. V shed 1 base and J 1 base; nucleotides not matched to a gene: 10. The CDR3 DNA sequence: TGTGCCAGCAGTTTAGGTCCGGGACAGGGCCCCACGAACACTGAAGCTTTCTTT. It is translated as CASSLGPGQGPTNTEAFF.